Included here is one T cell receptor beta chain sequence, with context. The CDR3 loop spans 14 amino acids. Germline V gene lookup returns CDR1 SNHLY and CDR2 FYNNEI. Trimming took off 6 bases at V and 4 bases at J, with 13 bases between the two ends. This sample was included in a study of blood T cell repertoires in COVID-19. As for the study in general: Acute and convalescent COVID-19 samples came from the United States, Italy and Spain. T cells, B-cell-depleted T cells, or PBMCs supplied cDNA or gDNA.

Sequencing used immunoSEQ multiplex PCR; TCRdb keeps in-frame clones, though not all of them. In the table there are 150,000 to 200,000 clones, around 78% of which are singletons. Those enrolled, adults aged roughly 18 to 89 years, came from 24 US areas. Two negative PCRs, clearance, or symptom resolution were required of recovered Cohort 3 donors. The chain combines TRBV2 with TRBJ1-5, with a tentative D call TRBD1 (6 bases). The sequence came from a woman in her forties or fifties who had recovered from COVID-19. Sequencing was carried out using PBMCs or T cells enriched from blood (not recorded which). DNA for the CDR3: TGTGCCAGCAGAGAACAGGGAGGAAATCAGCCCCAGCATTTT. Translating gives CASREQGGNQPQHF.